Below are 3 T cell receptor beta chains sequenced from a single sample in a study of blood T cell repertoires in COVID-19. Method: immunoSEQ multiplex PCR; TCRdb's copy keeps in-frame clones and lacks some. The sample holds 150,000 to 190,000 clones, 80% to 90% seen once. The sequenced sample consisted of peripheral blood. The receptors come from a woman aged 40 to 55 with acute or convalescent COVID-19.

The chain links TRBV5-1 to TRBJ2-7; 10 bases fit TRBD2. CDR3 length: 14 amino acids. J gave up 2 bases and V 4 bases, and 3 bases lay outside the gene matches. CDR1 is SGHRS, CDR2 YFSETQ, per germline. In DNA, the CDR3 is TGCGCCAGCAGCCGGACTAGCGGAACCTACGAGCAGTACTTC. It is translated as CASSRTSGTYEQYF.

This rearrangement joins TRBV15 to TRBJ2-5; no firm D call. Trimming pared 5 bases from V and 5 bases from J, leaving 12 bases between. Germline V gene sequence: CDR1 LNHNV, CDR2 YYDKDF (reference sequence). This CDR3 spans 13 amino acids. CDR3 bases: TGTGCCACCAGCCCACGCCACGGGGAGACCCAGTACTTC. Protein product: CATSPRHGETQYF.

The genes are TRBV15 and TRBJ2-7, with 10 bases lining up with TRBD2. V trimming: 5 bases; J trimming: 4 bases; junction bases outside the gene matches: 5. The CDR3 spans 14 residues. Germline V gene data show CDR1 as LNHNV and CDR2 as YYDKDF (reference sequence). CDR3 nucleotides: TGTGCCACCAGCTTCAGGACTAGCGGTTACGAGCAGTACTTC. Translating it yields CATSFRTSGYEQYF.